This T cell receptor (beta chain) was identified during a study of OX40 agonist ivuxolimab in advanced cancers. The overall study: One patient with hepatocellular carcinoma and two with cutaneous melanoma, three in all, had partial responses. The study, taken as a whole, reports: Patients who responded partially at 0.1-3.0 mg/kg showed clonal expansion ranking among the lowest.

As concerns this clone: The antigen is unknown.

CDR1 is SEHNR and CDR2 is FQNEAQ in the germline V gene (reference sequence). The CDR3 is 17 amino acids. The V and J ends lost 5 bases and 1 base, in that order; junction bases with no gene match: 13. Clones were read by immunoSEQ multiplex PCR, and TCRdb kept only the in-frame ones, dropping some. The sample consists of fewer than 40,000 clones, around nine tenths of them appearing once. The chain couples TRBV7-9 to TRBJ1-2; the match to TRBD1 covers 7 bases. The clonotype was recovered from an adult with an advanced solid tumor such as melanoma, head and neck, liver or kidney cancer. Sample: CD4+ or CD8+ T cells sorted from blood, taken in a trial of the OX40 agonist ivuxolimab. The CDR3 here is CASSQTRTGENNYGYTF. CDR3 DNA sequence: TGTGCCAGCAGCCAAACTAGGACAGGTGAAAATAACTATGGCTACACCTTC. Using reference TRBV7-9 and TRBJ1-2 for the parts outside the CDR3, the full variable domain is DTGVSQNPRHKITKRGQNVTFRCDPISEHNRLYWYRQTLGQGPEFLTYFQNEAQLEKSRLLSDRFSAERPKGSFSTLEIQRTEQGDSAMYLCASSQTRTGENNYGYTFGSGTRLTVV.